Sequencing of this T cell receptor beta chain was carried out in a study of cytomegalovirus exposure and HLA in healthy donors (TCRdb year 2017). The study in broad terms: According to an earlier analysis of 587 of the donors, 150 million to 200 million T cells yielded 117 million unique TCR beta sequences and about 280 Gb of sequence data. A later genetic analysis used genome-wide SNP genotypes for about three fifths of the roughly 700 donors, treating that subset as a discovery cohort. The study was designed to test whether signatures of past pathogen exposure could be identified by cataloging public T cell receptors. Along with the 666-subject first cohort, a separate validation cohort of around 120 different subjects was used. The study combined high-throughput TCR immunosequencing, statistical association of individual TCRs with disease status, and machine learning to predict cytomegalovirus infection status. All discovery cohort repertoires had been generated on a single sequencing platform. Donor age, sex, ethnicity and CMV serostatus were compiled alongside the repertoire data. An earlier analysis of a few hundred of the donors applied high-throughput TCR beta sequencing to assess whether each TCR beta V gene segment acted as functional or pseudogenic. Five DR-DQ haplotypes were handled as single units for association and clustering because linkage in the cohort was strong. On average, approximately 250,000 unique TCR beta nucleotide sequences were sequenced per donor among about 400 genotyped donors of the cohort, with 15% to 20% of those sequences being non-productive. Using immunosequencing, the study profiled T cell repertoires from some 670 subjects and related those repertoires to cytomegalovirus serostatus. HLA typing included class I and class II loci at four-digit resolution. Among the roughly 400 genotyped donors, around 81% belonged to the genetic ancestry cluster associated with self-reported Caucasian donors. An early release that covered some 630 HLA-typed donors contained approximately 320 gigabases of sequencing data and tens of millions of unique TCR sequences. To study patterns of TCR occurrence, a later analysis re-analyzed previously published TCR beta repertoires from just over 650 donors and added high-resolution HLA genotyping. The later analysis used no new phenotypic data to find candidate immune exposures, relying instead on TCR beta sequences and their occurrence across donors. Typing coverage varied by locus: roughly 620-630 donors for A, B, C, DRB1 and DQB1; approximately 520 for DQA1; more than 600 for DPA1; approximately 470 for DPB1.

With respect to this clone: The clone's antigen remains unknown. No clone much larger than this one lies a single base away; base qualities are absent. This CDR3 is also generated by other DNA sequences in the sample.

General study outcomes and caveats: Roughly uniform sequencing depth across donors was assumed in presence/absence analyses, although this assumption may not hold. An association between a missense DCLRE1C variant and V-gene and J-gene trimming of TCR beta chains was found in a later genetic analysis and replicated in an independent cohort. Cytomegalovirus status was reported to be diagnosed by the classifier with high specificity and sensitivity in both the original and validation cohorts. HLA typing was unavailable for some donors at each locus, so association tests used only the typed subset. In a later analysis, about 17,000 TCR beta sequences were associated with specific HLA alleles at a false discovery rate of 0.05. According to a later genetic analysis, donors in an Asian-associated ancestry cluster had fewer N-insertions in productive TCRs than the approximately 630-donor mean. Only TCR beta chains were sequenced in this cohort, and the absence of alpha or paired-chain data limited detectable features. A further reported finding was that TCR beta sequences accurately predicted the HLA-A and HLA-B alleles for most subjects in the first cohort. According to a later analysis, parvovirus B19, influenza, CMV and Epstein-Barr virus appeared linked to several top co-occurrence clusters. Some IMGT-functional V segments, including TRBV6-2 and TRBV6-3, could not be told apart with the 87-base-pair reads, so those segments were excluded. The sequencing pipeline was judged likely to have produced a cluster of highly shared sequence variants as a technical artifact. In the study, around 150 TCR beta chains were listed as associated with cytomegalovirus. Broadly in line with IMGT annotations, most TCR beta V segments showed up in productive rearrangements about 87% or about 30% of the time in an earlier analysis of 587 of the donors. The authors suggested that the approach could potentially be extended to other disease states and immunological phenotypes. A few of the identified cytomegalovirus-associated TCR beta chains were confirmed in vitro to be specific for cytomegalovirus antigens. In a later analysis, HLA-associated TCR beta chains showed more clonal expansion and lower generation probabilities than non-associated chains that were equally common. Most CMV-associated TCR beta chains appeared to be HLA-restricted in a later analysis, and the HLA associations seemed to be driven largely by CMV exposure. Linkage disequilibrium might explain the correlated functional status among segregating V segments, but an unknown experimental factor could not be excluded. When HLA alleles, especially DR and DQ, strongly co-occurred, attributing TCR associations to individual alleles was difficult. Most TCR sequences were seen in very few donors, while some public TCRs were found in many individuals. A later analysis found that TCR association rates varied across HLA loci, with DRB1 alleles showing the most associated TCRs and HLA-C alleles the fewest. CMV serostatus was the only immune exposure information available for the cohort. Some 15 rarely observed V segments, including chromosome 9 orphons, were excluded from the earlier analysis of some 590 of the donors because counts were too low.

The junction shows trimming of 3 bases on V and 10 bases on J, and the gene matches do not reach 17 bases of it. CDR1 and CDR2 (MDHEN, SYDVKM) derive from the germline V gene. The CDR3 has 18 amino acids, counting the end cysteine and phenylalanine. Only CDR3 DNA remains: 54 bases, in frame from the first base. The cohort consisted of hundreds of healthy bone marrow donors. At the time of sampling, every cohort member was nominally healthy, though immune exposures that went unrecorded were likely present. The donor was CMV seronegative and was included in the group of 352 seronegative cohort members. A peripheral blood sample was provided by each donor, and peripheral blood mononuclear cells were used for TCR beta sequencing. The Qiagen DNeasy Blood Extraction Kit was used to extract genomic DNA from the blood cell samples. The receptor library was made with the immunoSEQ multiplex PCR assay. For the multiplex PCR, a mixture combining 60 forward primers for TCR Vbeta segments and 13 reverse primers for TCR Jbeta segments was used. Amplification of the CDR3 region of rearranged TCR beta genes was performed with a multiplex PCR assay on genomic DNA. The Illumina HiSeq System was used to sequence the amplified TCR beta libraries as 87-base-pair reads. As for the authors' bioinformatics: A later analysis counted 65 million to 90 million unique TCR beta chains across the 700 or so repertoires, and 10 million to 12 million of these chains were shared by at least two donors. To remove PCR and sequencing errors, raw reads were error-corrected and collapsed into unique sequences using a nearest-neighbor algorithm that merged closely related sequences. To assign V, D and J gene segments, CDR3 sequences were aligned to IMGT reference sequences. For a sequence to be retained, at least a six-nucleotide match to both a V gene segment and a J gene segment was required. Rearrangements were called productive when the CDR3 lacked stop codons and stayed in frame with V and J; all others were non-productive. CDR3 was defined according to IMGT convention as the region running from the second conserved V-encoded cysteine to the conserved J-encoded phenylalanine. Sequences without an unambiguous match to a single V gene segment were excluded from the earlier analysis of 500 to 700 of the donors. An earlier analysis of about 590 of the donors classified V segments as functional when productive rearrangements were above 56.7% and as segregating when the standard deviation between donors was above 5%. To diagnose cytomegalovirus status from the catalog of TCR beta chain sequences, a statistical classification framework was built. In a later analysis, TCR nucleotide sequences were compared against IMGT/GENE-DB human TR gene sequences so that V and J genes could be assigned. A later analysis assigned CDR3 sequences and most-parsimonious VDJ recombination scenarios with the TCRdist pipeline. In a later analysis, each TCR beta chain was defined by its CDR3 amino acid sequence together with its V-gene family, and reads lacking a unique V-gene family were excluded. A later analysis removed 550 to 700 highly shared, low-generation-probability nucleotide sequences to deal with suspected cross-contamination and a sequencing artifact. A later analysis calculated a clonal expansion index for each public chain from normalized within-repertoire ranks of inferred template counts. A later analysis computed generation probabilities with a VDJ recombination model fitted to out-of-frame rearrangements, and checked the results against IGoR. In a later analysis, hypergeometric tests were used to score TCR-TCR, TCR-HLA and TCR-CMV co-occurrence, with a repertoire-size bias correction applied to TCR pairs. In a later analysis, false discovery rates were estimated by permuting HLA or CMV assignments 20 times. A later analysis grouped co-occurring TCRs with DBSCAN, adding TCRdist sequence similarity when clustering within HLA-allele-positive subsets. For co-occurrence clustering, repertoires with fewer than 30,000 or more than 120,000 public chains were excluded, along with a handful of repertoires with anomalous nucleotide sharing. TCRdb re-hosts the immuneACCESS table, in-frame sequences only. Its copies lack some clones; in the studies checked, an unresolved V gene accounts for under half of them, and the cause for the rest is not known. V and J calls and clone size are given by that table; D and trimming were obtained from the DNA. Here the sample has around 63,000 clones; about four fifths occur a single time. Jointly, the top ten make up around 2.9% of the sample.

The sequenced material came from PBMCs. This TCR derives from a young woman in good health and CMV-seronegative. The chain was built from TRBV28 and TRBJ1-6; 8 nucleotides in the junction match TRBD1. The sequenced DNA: TGTGCCAGCAGTTTCCCCTTTCCAGGGGGCCAAGTCTACTCACCCCTCCACTTT. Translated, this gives CASSFPFPGGQVYSPLHF. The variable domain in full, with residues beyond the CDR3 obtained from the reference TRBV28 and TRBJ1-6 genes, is DVKVTQSSRYLVKRTGEKVFLECVQDMDHENMFWYRQDPGLGLRLIYFSYDVKMKEKGDIPEGYSVSREKKERFSLILESASTNQTSMYLCASSFPFPGGQVYSPLHFGNGTRLTVT.